Listed below are T cell receptor beta chains from one sample, sequenced in a study of T cells in Graves' hyperthyroidism and ophthalmopathy. TCRdb redid the calling of the multiplex PCR reads with MiXCR, one entry per CDR3 protein. The repertoire holds 75,000 to 100,000 distinct CDR3 sequences, with roughly half as singletons. Material for sequencing was blood. The receptors here all came from a woman in her thirties or forties with Graves' hyperthyroidism. Each CDR3 is given with its conserved first and last residue. The D gene is left open where the match is weak. Clone size is shown for a subset of rows, as once, few, many or a class of expanded clone.

NA	TRBV19	NA	TRBJ1-5	TGTGCCAGTAGGGAGCCGTTCCCCCAGCATTTT	CASREPFPQHF
many	TRBV5-5	TRBD1	TRBJ2-6	TGTGCCAGCAGCTTGGGTCAGGGGGACTCTGGGGCCAACGTCCTGACTTTC	CASSLGQGDSGANVLTF
many	TRBV29-1	TRBD2	TRBJ2-3	TGCAGCGTTGTCAGGCAGAAAGCGGGAAACACAGATACGCAGTATTTT	CSVVRQKAGNTDTQYF
NA	TRBV7-2	NA	TRBJ1-1	TGTGCCAGCACCTTATACCTGGACGGGACTGAAGCTTTCTTT	CASTLYLDGTEAFF
NA	TRBV11-2	NA	TRBJ1-1	TGTGCCAGCAGCTTACAGCGGAACAGGGTGGCTTTCTTT	CASSLQRNRVAFF
few	TRBV7-2	NA	TRBJ2-3	TGTGCCAGCAGCTTAGCGGCCCCTTGGGGGACAGATACGCAGTATTTT	CASSLAAPWGTDTQYF
many	TRBV29-1	TRBD1	TRBJ1-1	TGCAGCGGCGAGGGGGCGTACACTGAAGCTTTCTTT	CSGEGAYTEAFF
NA	TRBV7-9	TRBD2	TRBJ2-7	TGTGCCAGCAGCACGGGACTAGCGGGAGGGGGGCCCTACGAGCAGTACTTC	CASSTGLAGGGPYEQYF
few	TRBV12-3/TRBV12-4	TRBD1	TRBJ1-4	TGTGCCAGCAGTTTTCGGGGGGGACAGACTGCAACTAATGAAAAACTGTTTTTT	CASSFRGGQTATNEKLFF
many	TRBV28	NA	TRBJ1-3	TGTGCCAGCAGGGGGGGGGCTGTTGGAAACACCATATATTTT	CASRGGAVGNTIYF
many	TRBV27	NA	TRBJ1-6	TGTGCCAGCAGGGGGTCAGGGATCGGTTCACCCCTCCACTTT	CASRGSGIGSPLHF
NA	TRBV7-9	TRBD1	TRBJ1-5	TGTGCCAGCAGTAACACCGAGGGACAGGGGGCAGGACAGCCCCAGCATTTT	CASSNTEGQGAGQPQHF
many	TRBV27	TRBD2	TRBJ2-7	TGTGCCAGCAGTTCAGGTCGACTAGCGGGAGGGAACGAGCAGTACTTC	CASSSGRLAGGNEQYF
many	TRBV20-1	NA	TRBJ2-3	TGCAGTGCTAGAGATACCAGACTGATCACAGATACGCAGTATTTT	CSARDTRLITDTQYF
NA	TRBV4-1	TRBD1	TRBJ1-2	TGCGCCAGCAGCCTCGAGGACAGGGGAAAGGGCTATGGCTACACCTTC	CASSLEDRGKGYGYTF
NA	TRBV12-3/TRBV12-4	NA	TRBJ1-1	TGTGCCAGCAGTTTATTCGGAGGGTGGGGGGGCTACACTGAAGCTTTCTTT	CASSLFGGWGGYTEAFF
many	TRBV7-6	NA	TRBJ2-2	TGTGCCAGCAGCTTAGGGCCAGGAGGCCCGAACACCGGGGAGCTGTTTTTT	CASSLGPGGPNTGELFF
NA	TRBV12-3/TRBV12-4	NA	TRBJ1-1	TGTGCCAGCAGCGCGGGGACTGAAGCTTTCTTT	CASSAGTEAFF
NA	TRBV7-9	NA	TRBJ1-2	TGTGCCAGCAGCCGCGGGGCGGGGGGAGAGGTTAACTATGGCTACACCTTC	CASSRGAGGEVNYGYTF
many	TRBV2	NA	TRBJ1-1	TGTGCCAGCGGAAAGGGGAGACTGAACACTGAAGCTTTCTTT	CASGKGRLNTEAFF
NA	TRBV7-2	TRBD1	TRBJ1-1	TGTGCCAGCAGAAGACAGGGGGAGGGAACTGAAGCTTTCTTT	CASRRQGEGTEAFF
NA	TRBV5-6	NA	TRBJ1-2	TGTGCCAGCAGCTTGATCCCGGGGCGTAGTGGCTACACCTTC	CASSLIPGRSGYTF
NA	TRBV12-3/TRBV12-4	TRBD1	TRBJ2-2	TGTGCCAGCAGCTCCGGGACAGCGAAGACCAGGGAGCTGTTTTTT	CASSSGTAKTRELFF
NA	TRBV4-2	NA	TRBJ1-1	TGTGCCAGCAGCCAACTCTCGGGAGGAAGGGAAGCTTTCTTT	CASSQLSGGREAFF
NA	TRBV20-1	NA	TRBJ1-5	TGCAGTGCTAGGAGTGGGGGACAGCCCCAGCATTTT	CSARSGGQPQHF
NA	TRBV2	NA	TRBJ2-7	TGTGCCAGCAGCCCGGAGGGACCCACGACCTACGAGCAGTACTTC	CASSPEGPTTYEQYF
NA	TRBV20-1	NA	TRBJ1-2	TGCAGTGCTAGACGGACTAGCCGTCTTAACTATGGCTACACCTTC	CSARRTSRLNYGYTF
many	TRBV5-5	NA	TRBJ1-1	TGTGCCAGCAGCTTGGGGGACGGTTCTGAAGCTTTCTTT	CASSLGDGSEAFF
NA	TRBV7-2	NA	TRBJ1-2	TGTGCCAGCAGCTCCGGGACAACCTATGGCTACACCTTC	CASSSGTTYGYTF
NA	TRBV29-1	NA	TRBJ2-6	TGCAGCGTTGGACCCGCGGCCATGAACACTGAAGCTTTC	CSVGPAAMNTEAF
many	TRBV7-8	NA	TRBJ2-2	TGTGCCAGCAGCTTAGTAAGCGGGGAGCTGTTTTTT	CASSLVSGELFF
NA	TRBV15	TRBD1	TRBJ1-5	TGTGCCACCAGCAGACCGAGGAGGGGGACAGGGTTGAATCAGCCCCAGCATTTT	CATSRPRRGTGLNQPQHF
NA	TRBV7-3	NA	TRBJ2-6	TGTGCCAGCAGCTTGACAGGGGCCAACGTCCTGACTTTC	CASSLTGANVLTF
NA	TRBV7-3	NA	TRBJ2-6	TGTGCCAGCAGCTTAGGGTCGAGGGCCAACGTCCTGACTTTC	CASSLGSRANVLTF
NA	TRBV10-3	NA	TRBJ1-1	TGTGCCAGCAGGGGCATCGGGAAAGCTTTCTTT	CASRGIGKAFF
NA	TRBV7-9	TRBD2	TRBJ2-7	TGTGCCAGCAGCGTCGGGGGCGGGAGGGCCTCCCACGAGCAGTACTTC	CASSVGGGRASHEQYF
many	TRBV5-1	NA	TRBJ1-1	TGCGCCAGCAGCTTGAACAGACTGAACACTGAAGCTTTCTTT	CASSLNRLNTEAFF
NA	TRBV7-6	NA	TRBJ2-3	TGTGCTAGCAAAGGCGAGCGGTACACAGATACGCAGTATTTT	CASKGERYTDTQYF
NA	TRBV29-1	NA	TRBJ1-1	TGCAGCCATCAGGGTCACACTGAAGCTTTCTTT	CSHQGHTEAFF
many	TRBV7-2	NA	TRBJ1-5	TGTGCCAGCAGCCATTCCGGGAGCAATCAGCCCCAGCATTTT	CASSHSGSNQPQHF
NA	TRBV7-9	NA	TRBJ2-7	TGTGCCAGCAGCATTTTAGCGGGACAGAGCTACGAGCAGTACTTC	CASSILAGQSYEQYF
NA	TRBV20-1	NA	TRBJ1-2	TGCAGTGCCAGCCGGGACAACCTCTATGGCTACACCTTC	CSASRDNLYGYTF
many	TRBV29-1	NA	TRBJ1-2	TGCAGCGTTGAAGACAAAATGCTGGGCTACACCTTC	CSVEDKMLGYTF
NA	TRBV15	TRBD2	TRBJ2-5	TGTGCCACCAGCCCGCCGACTAGCGGGGTGCGTGAGACCCAGTACTTC	CATSPPTSGVRETQYF
many	TRBV7-9	NA	TRBJ1-5	TGTGCCAGCAGCCCCGAGACAAATAGCAATCAGCCCCAGCATTTT	CASSPETNSNQPQHF
once	TRBV7-2	NA	TRBJ2-5	TGTGCCAGCAGCCCGGAGACCCAGTACTTC	CASSPETQYF
many	TRBV7-9	TRBD1	TRBJ1-2	TGTGCCAGCAGCTTCCCGGGACAGGCTTATGGCTACACCTTC	CASSFPGQAYGYTF
few	TRBV12-3/TRBV12-4	NA	TRBJ2-7	TGTGCCAGCAGTTTATCTGTCTTCTCCTACGAGCAGTACTTC	CASSLSVFSYEQYF
NA	TRBV29-1	TRBD1	TRBJ1-2	TGCAGCGTGTGGGACAGGCTTGGTGGCTGCACCTTC	CSVWDRLGGCTF
NA	TRBV7-2	NA	TRBJ2-5	TGTGCCAGCAGCGCCGGGGGGTGGAACAGGGGATCCCGAGAGACCCAGTACTTC	CASSAGGWNRGSRETQYF
NA	TRBV15	TRBD2	TRBJ2-5	TGTGCCACCAGCTCTCAGGGACTAGCGGGACCTTGGGGACAAGAGACCCAGTACTTC	CATSSQGLAGPWGQETQYF
NA	TRBV20-1	NA	TRBJ2-2	TGCAGTGCTAGGACAGAGGCGAACACCGGGGAGCTGTTTTTT	CSARTEANTGELFF
few	TRBV5-1	NA	TRBJ2-7	TGCGCCAGCAGCCTCTCCAGGGGGGAGGGCCAGGGGTACGAGCAGTACTTC	CASSLSRGEGQGYEQYF